This TCR beta chain stems from a study of T cell changes during pregnancy in multiple sclerosis. The data were produced by immunoSEQ multiplex PCR, yet TCRdb's version contains in-frame clones alone and is incomplete. This table holds about 60,000 clones, about 91% found once. Trimming cost V 3 bases and J 4 bases; bases outside gene matches: 10. Germline V gene lookup returns CDR1 SGHTA and CDR2 FQGNSA. The CDR3 extends over 17 amino acids. This TCR was sampled from a female donor with multiple sclerosis, enrolled in a pregnancy study. This chain links TRBV7-2 with TRBJ2-5; TRBD2 matches 11 bases. Sample: CD4+ T cells from peripheral blood mononuclear cells, taken in the first trimester of pregnancy. The CDR3, as DNA: TGTGCCAGCAGCTTGGGGGTGACTAGCGGGGTTAGAGAGACCCAGTACTTC. Protein: CASSLGVTSGVRETQYF.